Here is one T cell receptor (beta chain) with its context. These data are taken from a study of blood T cell repertoires in COVID-19. Study-level information: Material from acute and convalescent COVID-19 was sourced from the United States, Italy and Spain.

This CDR3 is 14 amino acids long. Trimming left V 5 bases short and J 4 bases short, with 14 bases between. In germline, CDR1 is LNHDA, CDR2 SQIVND (reference sequence). Clones were sequenced by immunoSEQ multiplex PCR, and TCRdb holds only the in-frame ones, with some missing. The sample consists of under 250,000 clones, about nine tenths of them appearing once. J is TRBJ1-2 and V is TRBV19; unclear D gene. Sequencing was done on a sample of peripheral blood. This TCR came from a man aged 60 to 69 who had recovered from COVID-19. CDR3 nucleotide sequence: TGTGCCAGTAGTTCCGAGCATCAGGTCTATGGCTACACCTTC. Translation gives CASSSEHQVYGYTF.